The 8 T cell receptor beta chains below were found in one sample sequenced in a study of OX40 agonist ivuxolimab in advanced cancers. TCRdb's table, derived via immunoSEQ multiplex PCR, lists solely in-frame clones and lacks some. The table records tens of thousands of clones, roughly 94% of them present only once. Source: CD4+ or CD8+ T cells sorted from blood, taken in a trial of the OX40 agonist ivuxolimab. The receptors shown here come from an adult with an advanced solid tumor such as melanoma, head and neck, liver or kidney cancer.

V is TRBV19 and J is TRBJ1-3; D may be TRBD1 (5 bases). The CDR3 loop spans 16 amino acids. Germline CDR1 is LNHDA and CDR2 is SQIVND (reference sequence). V was trimmed by 4 bases and J by 0 bases, leaving 13 bases between them. The CDR3 spells CASSSLRGLSGNTIYF. The DNA for the CDR3 is TGTGCCAGTAGTAGTTTACGGGGCCTCTCTGGAAACACCATATATTTT.

The rearrangement links TRBV6-1 to TRBJ2-3, with D hard to call. The germline CDR1 and CDR2 sequences are MNHNS and SASEGT. The CDR3 totals 13 residues. V was shortened by 11 bases and J by 2 bases, with 14 bases between the two germline ends. CDR3 amino acids: CAGAAWDTDTQYF. DNA for the CDR3: TGTGCCGGCGCTGCTTGGGACACAGATACGCAGTATTTT.

The chain links TRBV27 to TRBJ1-1; D is unclear. The V gene lost 2 bases and the J gene lost 5 bases, with 15 bases spanning the gap. CDR3 length: 15 amino acids. Germline assignment: CDR1 MNHEY and CDR2 SMNVEV (reference sequence). This CDR3 is CASSLSVPAGTEAFF. The CDR3 coding sequence is TGTGCCAGCAGTTTAAGTGTGCCCGCGGGGACTGAAGCTTTCTTT.

This chain connects TRBV4-1 to TRBJ1-1; a weak D match, TRBD1 (6 bases). Germline V lookup: CDR1 MGHRA, CDR2 YSYEKL. The CDR3 extends over 15 amino acids. Between the trimmed V and J ends, which lost 3 bases and 0 bases, there was a span of 11 bases. In DNA, the CDR3 is TGCGCCAGCAGCCATTCCCAGGGGCTGAACACTGAAGCTTTCTTT. This gives the protein CASSHSQGLNTEAFF.

The chain joins TRBV14 to TRBJ1-2; a possible D gene is TRBD1 (6 bases). CDR1 and CDR2 from the germline V gene are SGHDN and FVKESK. The CDR3 runs 12 residues. V was pared by 4 bases and J by 10 bases, with 13 bases between. The CDR3 region is CASSPTGWDYTF. The CDR3 bases are TGTGCCAGCAGCCCGACAGGATGGGACTACACCTTC.

The CDR3 reads CASSLTSLSTAQGITDTQYF. In DNA form, the CDR3 reads TGTGCCAGCAGCTTAACGAGTCTAAGTACAGCCCAAGGCATCACAGATACGCAGTATTTT. The chain carries TRBV7-3 and TRBJ2-3; D is undetermined. Germline CDR1 and CDR2: SGHTA and FQGTGA. V gave up 0 bases and J gave up 2 bases, with 24 bases separating them. The CDR3 sequence is 20 residues long.

The V and J genes are TRBV15 and TRBJ2-1; D perhaps matches TRBD1 (6 bases). CDR1 LNHNV and CDR2 YYDKDF come from the germline V gene (reference sequence). Trimming cost V 4 bases and J 8 bases, with 18 bases left between them. This CDR3 region has 15 residues. CDR3: CATSKEQGLMYEQFF. The CDR3 DNA is TGTGCCACCAGCAAGGAACAGGGTCTTATGTATGAGCAGTTCTTC.

The J gene is TRBJ2-7, the V gene TRBV6-6; a possible D gene is TRBD1 (6 bases). Trimming left V 5 bases short and J 4 bases short, with 18 bases between. Looked up from germline, CDR1 is MNHNY and CDR2 is SVGAGI (reference sequence). The CDR3 covers 15 residues. For the CDR3, the DNA is TGTGCCAGCAGTCGGGCGGCTAGCAGGGGTTACGAGCAGTACTTC. As protein: CASSRAASRGYEQYF.